This T cell receptor beta chain was retrieved from a study of human T cells and chemical hapten exposure. MiXCR was run by TCRdb on the RACE reads, yielding one entry per CDR3 protein. The data hold roughly 90,000 distinct CDR3 sequences, with approximately 10% observed a single time. This clonotype was recorded at least ten times. Described time point: patch test 3, about 24 weeks after DPC sensitization. Treatment indicated: therapeutic diphenylcyclopropenone sensitization with weekly scalp DPC. Trimming removed 6 bases from V and 7 bases from J, with 9 bases in between. CDR1 and CDR2 from the germline V gene are MDHEN and SYDVKM. The CDR3 has 11 residues.

The sequence was obtained from a woman aged 25 to 39 with alopecia areata. Some clones in this sample may be carry-over from other donors' samples. This chain connects TRBV28 to TRBJ2-5; D is uncertain. The specimen was whole blood, collected in connection with sensitization to the hapten diphenylcyclopropenone (DPC). Written as DNA, the CDR3 is TGTGCCAGCAGCGTTAGAGGGACCCAGTACTTC. It is translated as CASSVRGTQYF.